The source of this TCR beta chain is a study of blood T cell repertoires in COVID-19. The wider study: There were acute and convalescent COVID-19 samples, and they came from the United States, Italy and Spain. Sources were T cells, B-cell-depleted T cells, or PBMCs; the material itself was cDNA or gDNA.

V was cut by 2 bases and J by 3 bases, with 10 bases left in between. The CDR3 contains 14 residues. CDR1 MNHNY and CDR2 SVGAGI come from the germline V gene (reference sequence). This clone was observed many times. Methods used by the authors: Amplified reference gene primers provided the basis for estimating nucleated cell counts. Profiled with immunoSEQ multiplex PCR; TCRdb holds only in-frame clones, not every one. That table supplies the V and J calls and clone size; D and trimming were determined from the DNA. The sample lists over 110,000 clones; approximately 85% were seen once. Sequencing was done on a sample of peripheral blood. This chain joins TRBV6-6 and TRBJ1-2, with a tentative D call TRBD1 (6 bases). The source of this sequence is a man in his sixties or seventies with acute or convalescent COVID-19. The CDR3 protein is CASSYGTLDYGYTF. DNA of the CDR3: TGTGCCAGCAGTTACGGGACACTTGACTATGGCTACACCTTC.